The sequence of this T cell receptor (beta chain) was determined in a study of beta chain features in type 1 diabetes. General observations from the study: Patients with type 1 diabetes showed fewer VDJ junction insertions and more deletions. Type 1 diabetes patients had TCRB CDR3s that were shorter (moderately but significantly so) in all four CD4+ subsets. PCR might favor shorter templates, equally in patients and controls.

This clone was observed a few times. Its antigen is unidentified. Looked up from germline, CDR1 is LNHNV and CDR2 is YYDKDF (reference sequence). Trimming took 3 bases from V and 0 from J, leaving 13 bases between them. CDR3 length: 16 residues. Since all of the isolated RNA was reverse transcribed, expressed TCRB transcripts were what got sequenced. Sequenced by immunoSEQ multiplex PCR; TCRdb stores in-frame clones only, minus some. The repertoire has around 280,000 clones, approximately 16% of them found once; the top ten carry 0.015% to 0.019%. The chain combines TRBV15 with TRBJ2-3; TRBD1 is a possible D gene (6 bases). This TCR came from a man in his late teens or twenties with type 1 diabetes. The sequencing sample was made of naive CD4+ T cells from blood. The CDR3 loop reads CATSSPQGTSTDTQYF. In nucleotides, the CDR3 is TGTGCCACCAGCAGCCCACAGGGCACTAGCACAGATACGCAGTATTTT.